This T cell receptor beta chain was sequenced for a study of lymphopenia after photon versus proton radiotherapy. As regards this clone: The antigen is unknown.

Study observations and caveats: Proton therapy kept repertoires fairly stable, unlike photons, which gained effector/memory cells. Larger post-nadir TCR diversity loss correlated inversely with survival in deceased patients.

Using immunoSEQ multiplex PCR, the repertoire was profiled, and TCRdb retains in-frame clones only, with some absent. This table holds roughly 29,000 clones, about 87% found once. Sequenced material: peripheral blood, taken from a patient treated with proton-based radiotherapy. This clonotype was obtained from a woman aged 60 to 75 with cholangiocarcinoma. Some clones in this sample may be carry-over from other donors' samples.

DNA of the CDR3: TGCGCCAGCAGCCAAGATTATATGAACACTGAAGCTTTCTTT. Its protein product is CASSQDYMNTEAFF. This chain uses TRBV4-1 with TRBJ1-1; no clear D gene. Deletions cut 0 bases from V and 0 bases from J, with 5 bases between. Germline V gene data show CDR1 as MGHRA and CDR2 as YSYEKL. The CDR3 has 14 amino acids.